This T cell receptor beta chain was profiled in a study of blood T cell repertoires in COVID-19. Study summary: The United States, Italy and Spain provided the acute and convalescent COVID-19 samples. In each case, the material was cDNA or gDNA derived from T cells, B-cell-depleted T cells, or PBMCs.

Germline CDR1 SGHVS, CDR2 FQNEAQ. V lost 5 bases and J lost 13, with 15 bases in between. This CDR3 spans 12 amino acids. Original processing notes: Using reference gene primer amplification, nucleated cell counts were estimated. Profiling relied on immunoSEQ multiplex PCR, and the TCRdb table lists in-frame clones only, not all of them. V and J calls and clone size are those listed in that table; D and trimming were worked out from the DNA. The table includes 55,000 to 75,000 clones, around four fifths detected once. The chain uses TRBV7-8 and TRBJ2-1, with D unresolved. The source of this sequence is a human donor in a cohort sampled during active COVID-19. The sample was peripheral blood. CDR3 nucleotide sequence: TGTGCCAGCAGCCTCTATATGGAGAAACAGTTCTTC. Translating it yields CASSLYMEKQFF.